This T cell receptor (beta chain) was profiled in a study of shared clonotypes between healthy human individuals. Study findings and constraints: Sequencing depth was expected to affect clonotype sharing among donors.

Several immunoSEQ plates held equal portions of the genomic DNA taken from each subset. In the study's own analysis: Owing to the provision of junction-only sequences devoid of quality scores by immunoSEQ, filtering differed. Here immunoSEQ multiplex PCR was the method, and the copy in TCRdb shows in-frame clones only, minus some. V and J calls and clone size are copied from that table; D and trimming were computed from the DNA. The table records about 1.5 million clones, approximately 98% of them present only once. Notes on this clone: The antigen is not known.

What was sequenced was naive CD4+ T cells sorted from blood. Documented subset: CD45RA+ positively selected. The source of this sequence is a man aged 30 to 39 in good health.

The CDR3 is CASSRTQGDPYEQYF. CDR3 DNA sequence: TGCGCCAGCAGCCGGACACAAGGGGATCCCTACGAGCAGTACTTC. This chain links TRBV4-1 with TRBJ2-7, with D possibly being TRBD1 (5 bases). The CDR3 is made up of 15 amino acids. CDR1 is MGHRA, CDR2 YSYEKL, per germline. Between the trimmed V and J ends, which lost 4 bases and 2 bases, there was a span of 15 bases.